A selection of T cell receptor beta chains follows, all from one sample in a study of blood T cell repertoires in COVID-19. Data came from immunoSEQ multiplex PCR; TCRdb stores just in-frame clones and leaves some out. The data contain approximately 240,000 clones, under 85% of them singletons. The sequencing sample was made of peripheral blood. The receptors derive from a human donor in a cohort sampled during active COVID-19. Both conserved end residues are part of each CDR3. A D gene is named only where the DNA matches it firmly.

d_call,v_call,cdr3_aa
.,TRBV7-6,CASSPSSSNSYEQYF
TRBD2,TRBV20-1,CSASERGGTDTQYF
TRBD1,TRBV7-9,CASSLGNRGPRYGYTF
TRBD1,TRBV2,CASSPQGAHQPQHF
.,TRBV5-1,CASSLGIRDRYEKLFF
.,TRBV2,CASSEGRGPQHF
TRBD1,TRBV27,CASSLLVRVTGRNEQYF
TRBD2,TRBV5-6,CASSLAGTGGDVLTF
TRBD2,TRBV3-1/TRBV3-2,CASSQGQREYYEQYF
TRBD2,TRBV27,CASRLAGGPDTQYF
TRBD1,TRBV29-1,CSVDTGQGADGYTF
.,TRBV6-5,CASSGGLRELFF
TRBD1,TRBV5-6,CASSLVRGPLTGFF
TRBD2,TRBV7-2,CASSWRLAGGAAVEQFF
.,TRBV11-2,CASSSPRRGTGELFF
TRBD1,TRBV2,CASSRIGGPNEKLFF
TRBD1,TRBV28,CASNLVDRGNTEAFF
.,TRBV2,CASSEGSYSNQPQHF
TRBD1,TRBV19,CASSFILDRGWYSGANVLTF
TRBD1,TRBV4-1,CASSLGTVSSGANVLTF
TRBD2,TRBV10-3,CAIRGTSGSLGADTQYF
.,TRBV5-1,CASSLGYTLHEQYF
TRBD1,TRBV7-6,CASSQGQGTYEQYF
.,TRBV6-5,CASSARGNQPQHF
TRBD2,TRBV14,CASSLRAGVETQYF
TRBD2,TRBV25-1,CASSPSGALYEQYF
.,TRBV5-8,CASSLQPNTGELFF
TRBD2,TRBV5-1,CASSLAVAGANTDTQYF
TRBD1,TRBV27,CASSKMTGTNEQFF
TRBD1,TRBV2,CASTQDRGGEKLFF
TRBD1,TRBV18,CASSPPTQGLGYTF
TRBD2,TRBV5-1,CASSLGLAGAGRKETQYF
.,TRBV9,CASSISGTQYF
.,TRBV9,CASSRLGEGDVNTEAFF
TRBD2,TRBV6-2/TRBV6-3,CASSRGGPGDTQYF
.,TRBV19,CASSPRQHTGELFF
.,TRBV12-1,CASSFTGTGETAGFYEQYF
TRBD2,TRBV5-1,CASSLEGSGFRYEQYF
.,TRBV3-1/TRBV3-2,CASSSGVGGAEQFF